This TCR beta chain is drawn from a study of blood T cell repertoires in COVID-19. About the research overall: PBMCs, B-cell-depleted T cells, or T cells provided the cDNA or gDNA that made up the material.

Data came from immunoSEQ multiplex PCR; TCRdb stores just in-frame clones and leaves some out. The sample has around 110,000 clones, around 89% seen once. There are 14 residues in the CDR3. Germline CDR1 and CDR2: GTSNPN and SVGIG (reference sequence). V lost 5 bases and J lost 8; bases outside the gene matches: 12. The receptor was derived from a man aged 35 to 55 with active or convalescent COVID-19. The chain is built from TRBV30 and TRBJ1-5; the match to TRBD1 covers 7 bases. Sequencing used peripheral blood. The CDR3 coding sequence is TGTGCCTGGGACAGGGTCGGGGCTAAGGAGCCCCAGCATTTT. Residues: CAWDRVGAKEPQHF. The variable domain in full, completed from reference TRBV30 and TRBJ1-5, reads SQTIHQWPATLVQPVGSPLSLECTVEGTSNPNLYWYRQAAGRGLQLLFYSVGIGQISSEVPQNLSASRPQDRQFILSSKKLLLSDSGFYLCAWDRVGAKEPQHFGDGTRLSIL.